This is a list of T cell receptor beta chains from one sample in a study of cytotoxic CD8 clonotypes in ibrutinib-treated CLL. The method was immunoSEQ multiplex PCR; TCRdb's version includes in-frame clones alone and lacks a portion of them. This table holds 200,000 to 250,000 clones, 70% to 75% found once. This material consisted of PBMCs, taken after 12 months of ibrutinib treatment. The receptors originated from a human donor with chronic lymphocytic leukemia. The CDR3 runs from the conserved cysteine through the conserved F or W. Fields, in order: V gene, D gene, J gene, CDR3 protein. A D gene is named only where the DNA matches it firmly.

>TRBV11-2|.|TRBJ1-2
CASSLEGAYGYTF
>TRBV7-2|.|TRBJ1-1
CASSSQWTENTEAFF
>TRBV29-1|TRBD2|TRBJ2-5
CSVEAGAAETQYF
>TRBV2|TRBD2|TRBJ2-7
CASMRTGTSGRGSSYEQYF
>TRBV9|.|TRBJ2-1
CASSVDWQTSYNEQFF
>TRBV7-6|TRBD1|TRBJ1-2
CASSSYRGGGYTF
>TRBV29-1|TRBD2|TRBJ2-7
CSVHPGGQRQYF
>TRBV7-2|.|TRBJ2-6
CASSYAGPTGANVLTF
>TRBV10-3|TRBD1|TRBJ1-4
CAISTGAEKLFF
>TRBV10-2|.|TRBJ1-2
CASTGQGSDYGYTF
>TRBV6-5|.|TRBJ1-2
CASSYLGVFYGYTF
>TRBV6-5|.|TRBJ2-1
CASSYSSGGRSEQFF
>TRBV19|TRBD1|TRBJ1-5
CASSIRTGGKPQHF
>TRBV20-1|.|TRBJ2-7
CSAWGSYEQYF
>TRBV6-5|.|TRBJ1-4
CASTPQSGTNEKLFF
>TRBV9|TRBD2|TRBJ2-7
CASSASGPTERYF
>TRBV18|.|TRBJ1-1
CASSPQGVNTEAFF
>TRBV7-2|.|TRBJ1-1
CASSLGSQANTEAFF
>TRBV30|.|TRBJ1-5
CAWSGGLSNQPQHF
>TRBV5-3|TRBD2|TRBJ2-1
CARSLGLAGFNRRCNEQFF
>TRBV6-5|TRBD2|TRBJ2-3
CAVRLAGGLTDTQYF
>TRBV9|TRBD1|TRBJ1-1
CASSPYGTVYFMNTEAFF